This entry concerns a single T cell receptor (beta chain). The antigen remains unidentified. In the original workflow: Each library had 2.2 to 3.6 million CDR3 reads and about 90,000 to nearly 550,000 clonotypes. MiXCR, applied by TCRdb to the 5' RACE reads, yields one record per CDR3 protein. These V and J calls derive from TCRdb rather than the authors' analysis. Of 400,000 or so distinct CDR3 sequences in the sample, about 28% were seen once. Donors were six healthy women in three monozygous twin pairs. All three twin pairs grew up together with likely shared infections and vaccines. This record comes from a study of identical twins' blood T cells. Study observations and caveats: Even for out-of-frame TCRbeta, twins reportedly shared V gene usage much more than unrelated donors.

V was clipped by 1 base and J by 4 bases, with 8 bases between them. The CDR3 is 14 residues long. The V and J genes are TRBV12-3 or TRBV12-4 and TRBJ1-5; unclear D gene. The TCR comes from a woman aged 18-49 years in good health. The source material was PBMCs. CDR3 sequence (DNA): TGTGCCAGCAGTTTAGGGCCATTGAATCAGCCCCAGCATTTT. This encodes CASSLGPLNQPQHF.